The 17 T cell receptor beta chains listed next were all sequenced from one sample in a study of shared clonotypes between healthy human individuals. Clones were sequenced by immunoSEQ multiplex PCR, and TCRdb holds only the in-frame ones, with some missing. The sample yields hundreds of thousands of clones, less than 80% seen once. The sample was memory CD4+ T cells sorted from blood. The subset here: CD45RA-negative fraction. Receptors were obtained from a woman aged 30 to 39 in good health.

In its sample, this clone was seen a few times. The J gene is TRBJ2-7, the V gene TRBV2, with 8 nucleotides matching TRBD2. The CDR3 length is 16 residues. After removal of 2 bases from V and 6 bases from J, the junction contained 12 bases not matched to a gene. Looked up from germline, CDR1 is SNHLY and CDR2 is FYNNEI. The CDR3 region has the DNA TGTGCCAGCAGTGAACGGGCTAGCGGGTCAACCGCCGAGCAGTACTTC. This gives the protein CASSERASGSTAEQYF.

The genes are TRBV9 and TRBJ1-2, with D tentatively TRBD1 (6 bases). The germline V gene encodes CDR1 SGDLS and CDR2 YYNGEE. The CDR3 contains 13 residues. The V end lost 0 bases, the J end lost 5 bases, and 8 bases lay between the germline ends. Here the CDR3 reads CASSVVGGYGYTF. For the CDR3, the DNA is TGTGCCAGCAGCGTAGTAGGGGGATATGGCTACACCTTC.

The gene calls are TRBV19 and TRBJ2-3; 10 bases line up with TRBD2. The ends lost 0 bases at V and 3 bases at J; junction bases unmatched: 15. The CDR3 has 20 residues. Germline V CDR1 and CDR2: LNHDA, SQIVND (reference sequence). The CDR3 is CASSIDRGWASGSLTDTQYF. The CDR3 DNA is TGTGCCAGTAGTATAGATCGAGGTTGGGCTAGCGGGAGCTTGACAGATACGCAGTATTTT.

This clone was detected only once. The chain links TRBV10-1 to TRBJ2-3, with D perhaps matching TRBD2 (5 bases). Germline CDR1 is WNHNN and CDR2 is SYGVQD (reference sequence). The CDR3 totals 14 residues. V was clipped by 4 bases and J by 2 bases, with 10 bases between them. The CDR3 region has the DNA TGCGCCAGCAGTGGACTCCTAGCCACAGATACGCAGTATTTT. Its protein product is CASSGLLATDTQYF.

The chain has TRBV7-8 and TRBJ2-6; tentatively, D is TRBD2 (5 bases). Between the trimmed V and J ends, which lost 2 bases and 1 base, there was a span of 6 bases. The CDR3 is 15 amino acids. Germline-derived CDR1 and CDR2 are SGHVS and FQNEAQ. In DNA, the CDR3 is TGTGCCAGCAGCTTAAGAGGGTCTGGGGCCAACGTCCTGACTTTC. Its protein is CASSLRGSGANVLTF.

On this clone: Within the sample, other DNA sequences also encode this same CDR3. The CDR3 loop is CASSLTRQETQYF. CDR3 coding DNA: TGTGCCAGCAGCTTAACTAGGCAAGAGACCCAGTACTTC. The J gene is TRBJ2-5, the V gene TRBV7-3; the D is unclear. V was pared by 0 bases and J by 2 bases, with 4 bases between. The CDR3 extends over 13 amino acids. CDR1 and CDR2 (germline): SGHTA, FQGTGA.

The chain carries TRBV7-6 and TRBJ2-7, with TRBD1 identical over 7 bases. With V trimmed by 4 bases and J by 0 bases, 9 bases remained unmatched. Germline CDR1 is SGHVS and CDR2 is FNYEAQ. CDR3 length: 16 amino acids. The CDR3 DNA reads TGTGCCAGCAGCTCCGGCCCCCGGGACAGCTCCTACGAGCAGTACTTC. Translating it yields CASSSGPRDSSYEQYF.

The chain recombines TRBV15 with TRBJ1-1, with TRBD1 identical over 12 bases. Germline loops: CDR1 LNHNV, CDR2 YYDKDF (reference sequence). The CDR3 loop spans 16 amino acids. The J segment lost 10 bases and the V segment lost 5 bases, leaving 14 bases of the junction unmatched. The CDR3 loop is CATSARGTGGGRVAFF. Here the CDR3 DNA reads TGTGCCACCAGCGCCCGTGGGACAGGGGGCGGAAGGGTAGCTTTCTTT. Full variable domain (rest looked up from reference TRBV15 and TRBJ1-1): DAMVIQNPRYQVTQFGKPVTLSCSQTLNHNVMYWYQQKSSQAPKLLFHYYDKDFNNEADTPDNFQSRRPNTSFCFLDIRSPGLGDTAMYLCATSARGTGGGRVAFFGQGTRLTVV.

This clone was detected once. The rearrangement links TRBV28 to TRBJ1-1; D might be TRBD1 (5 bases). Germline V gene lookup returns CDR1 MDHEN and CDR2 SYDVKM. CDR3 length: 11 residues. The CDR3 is CGAGTYTEAFF. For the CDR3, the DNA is TGTGGCGCGGGGACTTACACTGAAGCTTTCTTT.

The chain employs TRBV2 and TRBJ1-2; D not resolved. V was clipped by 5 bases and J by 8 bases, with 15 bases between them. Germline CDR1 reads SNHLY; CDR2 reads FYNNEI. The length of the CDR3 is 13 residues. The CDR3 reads CASSPGRIGGYTF. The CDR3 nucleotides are TGTGCCAGCAGTCCCGGTCGGATCGGGGGCTACACCTTC.

CDR3 nucleotide sequence: TGTGCCAGCACCTTCACGGGGACCTATGGCTACACCTTC. The encoded protein is CASTFTGTYGYTF. The V and J genes are TRBV7-9 and TRBJ1-2; weak D call: TRBD1 (5 bases). Germline V gene data show CDR1 as SEHNR and CDR2 as FQNEAQ (reference sequence). Trimming removed 7 bases at V and 4 bases at J, with 13 bases between. CDR3 length equals 13 residues.

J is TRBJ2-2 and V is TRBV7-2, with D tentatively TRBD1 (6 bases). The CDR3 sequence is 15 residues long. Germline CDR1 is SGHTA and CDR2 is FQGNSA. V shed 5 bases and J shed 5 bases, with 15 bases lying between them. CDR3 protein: CASSRGGRRTGELFF. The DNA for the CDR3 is TGTGCCAGCAGCCGTGGGGGCAGGAGAACCGGGGAGCTGTTTTTT.

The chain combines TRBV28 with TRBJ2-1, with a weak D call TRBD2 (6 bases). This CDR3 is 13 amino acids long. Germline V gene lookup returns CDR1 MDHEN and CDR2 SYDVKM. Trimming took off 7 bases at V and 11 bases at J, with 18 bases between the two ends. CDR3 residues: CASNELAQRQQFF. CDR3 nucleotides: TGTGCCAGCAATGAACTAGCCCAAAGGCAGCAGTTCTTC.

CDR3 sequence: CASSQSDRAGYTF. The CDR3 nucleotides read TGTGCCAGCAGCCAATCGGACAGGGCAGGCTACACCTTC. V is TRBV16 and J is TRBJ1-2; 8 bases map to TRBD1. The CDR3 covers 13 residues. J lost 8 bases, V lost 0 bases, and 2 bases had no gene match. Germline CDR1 and CDR2: KGHSY and FQNENV. Looking up the rest from reference TRBV16 and TRBJ1-2 gives the full variable domain: GEEVAQTPKHLVRGEGQKAKLYCAPIKGHSYVFWYQQVLKNEFKFLISFQNENVFDETGMPKERFSAKCLPNSPCSLEIQATKLEDSAVYFCASSQSDRAGYTFGSGTRLTVV.

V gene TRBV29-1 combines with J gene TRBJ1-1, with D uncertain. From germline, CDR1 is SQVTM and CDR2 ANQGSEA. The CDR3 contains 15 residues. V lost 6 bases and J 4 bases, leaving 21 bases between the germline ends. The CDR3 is CSVFKGGRAGTEAFF. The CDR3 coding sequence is TGCAGCGTCTTCAAGGGAGGTAGGGCGGGCACTGAAGCTTTCTTT.

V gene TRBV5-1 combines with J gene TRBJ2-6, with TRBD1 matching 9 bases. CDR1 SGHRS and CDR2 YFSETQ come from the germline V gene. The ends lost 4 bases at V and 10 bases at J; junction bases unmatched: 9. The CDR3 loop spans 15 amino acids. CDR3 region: CASSTLTGQGNVLTF. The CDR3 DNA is TGCGCCAGCAGCACCCTAACCGGACAGGGGAACGTCCTGACTTTC.

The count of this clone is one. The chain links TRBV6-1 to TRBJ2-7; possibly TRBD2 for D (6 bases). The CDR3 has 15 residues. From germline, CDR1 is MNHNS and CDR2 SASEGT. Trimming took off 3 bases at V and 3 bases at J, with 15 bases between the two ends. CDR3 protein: CASSDDAGRRYEQYF. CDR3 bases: TGTGCCAGCAGTGATGACGCGGGACGCCGCTACGAGCAGTACTTC.